A selection of T cell receptor beta chains follows, all from one sample in a study of technical replicates of blood from a few donors. Using immunoSEQ multiplex PCR, the repertoire was profiled, and TCRdb retains in-frame clones only, with some absent. Of about 88,000 clones in the sample, 80% to 95% were seen once. Sequencing was carried out using T cells isolated from PBMCs. The receptors shown here come from a human donor in good health. CDR3s include the opening cysteine and the closing phenylalanine or tryptophan.

15 TRBJ2-1 TRBV6-6 CASSGSGPSYNEQFF
12 TRBJ1-1 TRBV19 CASRQFTFEAFF
11 TRBJ1-1 TRBV2 CASSVSPQAFF
15 TRBJ2-7 TRBV11-1 CASSLGQGVPYEQYF
15 TRBJ1-2 TRBV5-1 CASSSSSGGDYGYTF
14 TRBJ2-2 TRBV6-5 CASGSTEFTGELFF
14 TRBJ1-5 TRBV28 CASSDTGGRQPQHF
13 TRBJ1-4 TRBV2 CASGQIPVEKLFF
15 TRBJ2-1 TRBV5-6 CASSLETGRNNEQFF
15 TRBJ2-3 TRBV10-1 CASSPPGAETDTQYF
14 TRBJ1-4 TRBV4-1 CASSQVNGGEKLFF
19 TRBJ1-5 TRBV7-9 CASSPKAGEGRYLDQPQHF
13 TRBJ1-1 TRBV5-1 CASVPTGGTEAFF
17 TRBJ1-3 TRBV12-5 CASGLVLKTGYGNTIYF
14 TRBJ2-5 TRBV5-1 CASSTGHRGETQYF
14 TRBJ1-5 TRBV18 CASSPGQGNQPQHF
12 TRBJ1-2 TRBV6-6 CASSLLAYGYTF